What follows describes a single TCR beta chain. What it binds is not known. These data are taken from a study of TIL therapy for anti-PD-1-resistant metastatic lung cancer. As for the study in general: Tumors were harvested before any PD-1/PD-L1 blockade. Median tumor PD-L1 proportion score was roughly 5.4%. Regarding the study as a whole: Infused TIL clonotypes partially replaced the baseline blood repertoire, then decayed over months.

The CDR3 is made up of 13 amino acids. Germline V gene lookup returns CDR1 SNHLY and CDR2 FYNNEI. Trimming pared 10 bases from V and 8 bases from J, leaving 18 bases between. Indicated time point: pre-treatment sample, taken before nivolumab and TIL therapy. The libraries were made with immunoSEQ v3. Sequencing depth was approximately 2 million read pairs for survey level, roughly 4.5-6.5 million for deep. Repertoires were generated with immunoSEQ multiplex PCR, while TCRdb's copy carries only in-frame clones and drops some. Of about 52,000 clones listed, 70% to 80% are singletons. Material: blood, obtained at baseline. This chain uses TRBV2 with TRBJ2-1, with a possible D match to TRBD1 (5 bases). This clonotype was sampled from a woman aged 30-85 years with non-small cell lung cancer. The CDR3 protein is CATRPDTPHEQFF. For the CDR3, the DNA is TGTGCCACCAGACCGGACACCCCTCATGAGCAGTTCTTC. Full variable domain (rest looked up from reference TRBV2 and TRBJ2-1): EPEVTQTPSHQVTQMGQEVILRCVPISNHLYFYWYRQILGQKVEFLVSFYNNEISEKSEIFDDQFSVERPDGSNFTLKIRSTKLEDSAMYFCATRPDTPHEQFFGPGTRLTVL.